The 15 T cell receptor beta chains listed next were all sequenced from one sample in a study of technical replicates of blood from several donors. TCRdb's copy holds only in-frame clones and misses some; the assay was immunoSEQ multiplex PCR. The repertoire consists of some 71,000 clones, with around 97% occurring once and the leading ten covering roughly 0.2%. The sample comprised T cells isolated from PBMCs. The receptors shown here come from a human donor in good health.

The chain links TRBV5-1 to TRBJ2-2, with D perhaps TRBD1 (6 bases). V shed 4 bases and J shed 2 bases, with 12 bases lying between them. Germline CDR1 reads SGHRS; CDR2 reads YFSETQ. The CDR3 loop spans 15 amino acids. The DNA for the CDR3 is TGCGCCAGCAGCCTCGGGACACCCAACACCGGGGAGCTGTTTTTT. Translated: CASSLGTPNTGELFF.

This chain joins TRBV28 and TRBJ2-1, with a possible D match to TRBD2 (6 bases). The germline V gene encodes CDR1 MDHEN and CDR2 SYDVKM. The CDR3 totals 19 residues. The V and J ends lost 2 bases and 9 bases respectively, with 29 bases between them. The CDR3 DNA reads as TGTGCCAGCAGTTTAGGGGTTTTTTTAGGAGGGCCTATCAGGAGTGAGCAGTTCTTC. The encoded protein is CASSLGVFLGGPIRSEQFF.

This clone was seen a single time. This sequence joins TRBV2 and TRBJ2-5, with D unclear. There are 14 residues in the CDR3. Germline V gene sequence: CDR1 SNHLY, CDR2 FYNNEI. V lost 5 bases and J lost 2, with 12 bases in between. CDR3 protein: CASSPSWRQETQYF. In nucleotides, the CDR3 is TGTGCCAGCAGTCCAAGCTGGCGGCAAGAGACCCAGTACTTC.

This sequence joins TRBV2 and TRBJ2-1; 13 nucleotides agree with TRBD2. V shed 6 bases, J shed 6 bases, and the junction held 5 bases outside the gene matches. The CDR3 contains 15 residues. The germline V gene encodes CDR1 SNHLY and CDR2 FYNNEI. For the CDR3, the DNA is TGTGCCAGCAGGACCGGGACTAGCGGGGTCAATGAGCAGTTCTTC. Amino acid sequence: CASRTGTSGVNEQFF.

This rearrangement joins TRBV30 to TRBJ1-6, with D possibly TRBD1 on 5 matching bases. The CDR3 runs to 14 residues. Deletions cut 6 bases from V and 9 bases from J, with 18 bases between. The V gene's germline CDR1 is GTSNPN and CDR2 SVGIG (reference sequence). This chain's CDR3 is CACTIGHGFSPLHF. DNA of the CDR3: TGTGCCTGTACTATAGGACACGGATTTTCACCCCTCCACTTT.

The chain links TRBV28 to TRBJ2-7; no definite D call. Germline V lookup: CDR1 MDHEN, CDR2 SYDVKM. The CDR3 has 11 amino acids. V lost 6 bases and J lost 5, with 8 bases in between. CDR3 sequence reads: CASRSRDEQYF. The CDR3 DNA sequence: TGTGCCAGCAGGTCCCGGGACGAGCAGTACTTC.

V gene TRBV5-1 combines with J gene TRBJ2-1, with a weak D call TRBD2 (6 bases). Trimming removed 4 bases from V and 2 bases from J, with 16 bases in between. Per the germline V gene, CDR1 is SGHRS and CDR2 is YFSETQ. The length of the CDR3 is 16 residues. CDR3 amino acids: CASSPGAAITYNEQFF. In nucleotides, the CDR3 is TGCGCCAGCAGCCCGGGAGCAGCAATCACCTACAATGAGCAGTTCTTC.

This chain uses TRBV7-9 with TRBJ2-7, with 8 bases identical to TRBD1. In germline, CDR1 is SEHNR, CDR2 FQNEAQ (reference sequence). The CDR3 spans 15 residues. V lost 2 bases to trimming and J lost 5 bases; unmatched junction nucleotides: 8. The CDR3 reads CASSLSRTGSNEQYF. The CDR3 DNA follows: TGTGCCAGCAGCTTATCCCGGACAGGGTCGAACGAGCAGTACTTC.

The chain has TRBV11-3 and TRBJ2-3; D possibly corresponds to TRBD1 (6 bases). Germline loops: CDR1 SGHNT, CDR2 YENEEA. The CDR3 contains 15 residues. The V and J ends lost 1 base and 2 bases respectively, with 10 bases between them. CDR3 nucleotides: TGTGCCAGCAGCTTAGTATGGACAGTCACAGATACGCAGTATTTT. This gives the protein CASSLVWTVTDTQYF.

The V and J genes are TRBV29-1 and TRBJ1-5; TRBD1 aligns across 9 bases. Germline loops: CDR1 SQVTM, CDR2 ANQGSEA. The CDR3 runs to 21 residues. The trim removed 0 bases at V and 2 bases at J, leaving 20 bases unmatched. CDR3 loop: CSVEDHVYGQGRWRRNQPQHF. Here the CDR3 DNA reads TGCAGCGTTGAAGATCATGTATATGGACAGGGGCGGTGGAGGCGCAATCAGCCCCAGCATTTT.

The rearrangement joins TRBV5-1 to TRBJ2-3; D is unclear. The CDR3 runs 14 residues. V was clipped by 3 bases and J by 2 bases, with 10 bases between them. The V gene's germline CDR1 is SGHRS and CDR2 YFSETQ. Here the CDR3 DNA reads TGCGCCAGCAGCTCAGATATATACACAGATACGCAGTATTTT. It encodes CASSSDIYTDTQYF. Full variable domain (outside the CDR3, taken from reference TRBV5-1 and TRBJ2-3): KAGVTQTPRYLIKTRGQQVTLSCSPISGHRSVSWYQQTPGQGLQFLFEYFSETQRNKGNFPGRFSGRQFSNSRSEMNVSTLELGDSALYLCASSSDIYTDTQYFGPGTRLTVL.

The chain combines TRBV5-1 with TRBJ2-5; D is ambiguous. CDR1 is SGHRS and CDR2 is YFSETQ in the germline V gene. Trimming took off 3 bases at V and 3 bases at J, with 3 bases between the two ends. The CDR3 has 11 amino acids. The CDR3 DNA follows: TGCGCCAGCAGCTACAAAGAGACCCAGTACTTC. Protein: CASSYKETQYF.

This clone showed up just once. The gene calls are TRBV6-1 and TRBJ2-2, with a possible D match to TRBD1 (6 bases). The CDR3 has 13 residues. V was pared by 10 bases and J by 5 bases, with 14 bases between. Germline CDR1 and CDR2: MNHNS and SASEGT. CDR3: CATNRVWTGELFF. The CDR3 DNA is TGTGCCACAAACAGGGTCTGGACCGGGGAGCTGTTTTTT.

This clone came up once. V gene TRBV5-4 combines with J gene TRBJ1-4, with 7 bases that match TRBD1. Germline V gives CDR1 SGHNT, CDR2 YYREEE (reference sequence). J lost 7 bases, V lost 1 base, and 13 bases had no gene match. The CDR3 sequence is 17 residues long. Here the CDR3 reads CASSLRWQTGLSEKLFF. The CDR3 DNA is TGTGCCAGCAGCTTGAGGTGGCAGACAGGGTTGAGTGAAAAACTGTTTTTT. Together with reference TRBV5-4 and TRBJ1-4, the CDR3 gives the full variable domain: ETGVTQSPTHLIKTRGQQVTLRCSSQSGHNTVSWYQQALGQGPQFIFQYYREEENGRGNFPPRFSGLQFPNYSSELNVNALELDDSALYLCASSLRWQTGLSEKLFFGSGTQLSVL.

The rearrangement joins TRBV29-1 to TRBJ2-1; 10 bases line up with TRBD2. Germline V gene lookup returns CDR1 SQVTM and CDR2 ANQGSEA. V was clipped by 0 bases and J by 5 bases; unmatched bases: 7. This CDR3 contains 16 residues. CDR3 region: CSVEDLASGGNNEQFF. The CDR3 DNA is TGCAGCGTTGAAGACTTGGCTAGCGGGGGTAACAATGAGCAGTTCTTC.